The 27 T cell receptor beta chains listed next were all sequenced from one sample in a study of T cells in Graves' hyperthyroidism and ophthalmopathy (dated by TCRdb to the late 2010s). The library was obtained by multiplex PCR. The instrument was an Illumina HiSeq 2000. Amplification of TCR beta CDR3 regions was carried out from RNA transcripts. A first-round RT-PCR of the TCR CDR3 used the HTBI primer set with the Qiagen OneStep RT-PCR kit. Clones were called with MiXCR by TCRdb after fastp trimmed the public reads at Q25, and only in-frame beta chains were retained. Every entry covers one CDR3 protein and lists the most common genes and DNA from its rows. The sample records 300,000 to 500,000 distinct CDR3 sequences, about 16% of which are singletons. The ten most abundant clones make up around a third of the sample. Sequencing was done on a sample of blood. The receptor source for this set is a woman aged 25 to 39 with Graves' hyperthyroidism.

This clonotype has more than one count but fewer than ten. The chain recombines TRBV12-5 with TRBJ2-1; D unresolved. Germline V lookup: CDR1 LGHNT, CDR2 FRNRAP. Trimming removed 0 bases at V and 6 bases at J, with 15 bases between. The CDR3 covers 16 residues. DNA of the CDR3: TGTGCTAGTGGTTTGGTAGTGGGCCCGAAGACCAATGAGCAGTTCTTC. Translation gives CASGLVVGPKTNEQFF.

This clonotype was seen many times. For the CDR3, the DNA is TGTGCCAGCTCACCGGGTCTAGCGGGAGTTTCGAAGACAGATACGCAGTATTTT. Protein sequence: CASSPGLAGVSKTDTQYF. The V gene is TRBV18, the J gene TRBJ2-3; 10 nucleotides match TRBD2. Germline lookup yields CDR1 KGHSH and CDR2 LQKENI. Trimming removed 3 bases from V and 3 bases from J; junction bases left unmatched: 12. There are 18 residues in the CDR3.

This clonotype was counted at least ten times. The chain links TRBV5-1 to TRBJ2-1, with TRBD1 matching over 8 bases. Germline V gene lookup returns CDR1 SGHRS and CDR2 YFSETQ. V was pared by 4 bases and J by 2 bases, with 5 bases of the junction left unmatched. The CDR3 is 15 amino acids. The DNA of the CDR3 is TGCGCCAGCAGCGCAGGACAGGGCCCCTACAATGAGCAGTTCTTC. It codes for CASSAGQGPYNEQFF. The whole variable domain, remainder taken from reference TRBV5-1 and TRBJ2-1, is KAGVTQTPRYLIKTRGQQVTLSCSPISGHRSVSWYQQTPGQGLQFLFEYFSETQRNKGNFPGRFSGRQFSNSRSEMNVSTLELGDSALYLCASSAGQGPYNEQFFGPGTRLTVL.

This clonotype was seen many times. The chain employs TRBV5-6 and TRBJ2-3; 9 positions match TRBD1. After removal of 4 bases from V and 4 bases from J, the junction contained 7 bases not matched to a gene. Germline V gene lookup returns CDR1 SGHDT and CDR2 YYEEEE. There are 15 residues in the CDR3. CDR3 bases: TGTGCCAGCAGCCGACGGGACAGGGCCGCAGATACGCAGTATTTT. This translates into CASSRRDRAADTQYF.

The chain carries TRBV6-1 and TRBJ2-7, with D maybe TRBD2 (6 bases). With 1 base removed from V and 1 base from J, the gap between germline ends came to 11 bases. CDR1 MNHNS and CDR2 SASEGT come from the germline V gene. The CDR3 runs 15 residues. CDR3 DNA: TGTGCCAGCAGTGAAGGGACTAAAACTTCCTACGAGCAGTACTTC. Amino acids: CASSEGTKTSYEQYF.

This clonotype was seen once. The chain employs TRBV4-1 and TRBJ2-5; D is unresolved. In germline, CDR1 is MGHRA, CDR2 YSYEKL. Trimming stripped 2 bases from V and 2 bases from J, with 12 bases between. The CDR3 is 15 residues long. The CDR3 DNA sequence: TGCGCCAGCAGCCAAACGTTCCACGTACAAGAGACCCAGTACTTC. Residues: CASSQTFHVQETQYF.

This clonotype came up many times. CDR3 DNA: TGTGCCAGCGTGACTAGCGGCAACTACAATGAGCAGTTCTTC. This codes for CASVTSGNYNEQFF. The V gene is TRBV28, the J gene TRBJ2-1, with 9 bases matching TRBD2. Looked up from germline, CDR1 is MDHEN and CDR2 is SYDVKM. Unmatched junction bases numbered 5, after V lost 8 bases and J lost 3 bases. The CDR3 is 14 amino acids.

V gene TRBV19 combines with J gene TRBJ1-1, with TRBD1 matching 7 bases. Germline V CDR1 and CDR2: LNHDA, SQIVND (reference sequence). With V trimmed by 4 bases and J by 5 bases, 10 bases remained unmatched. CDR3 size: 15 residues. CDR3 bases: TGTGCCAGTAGTAGAGGGGGCGCCGGTCGGACTGAAGCTTTCTTT. Protein product: CASSRGGAGRTEAFF.

Notes on this clonotype: One junction end does not reproduce the germline sequence, and a read error may be involved. V gene TRBV28 combines with J gene TRBJ1-4; D might be TRBD1 (6 bases). This CDR3 contains 15 residues. Germline loops: CDR1 MDHEN, CDR2 SYDVKM. CDR3 amino acids: CATRPGGATSEKLFF. Written as DNA, the CDR3 is TGTGCCACCAGGCCCGGGGGGGCAACTAGTGAAAAACTGTTTTTT.

The V gene is TRBV5-1, the J gene TRBJ2-1, with TRBD1 matching over 7 bases. Germline CDR1 SGHRS, CDR2 YFSETQ. V lost 2 bases and J lost 5; bases outside the gene matches: 4. The CDR3 runs to 14 residues. The CDR3 sequence is CASSLGQDNNEQFF. Here the CDR3 DNA reads TGCGCCAGCAGCTTAGGACAGGACAACAATGAGCAGTTCTTC.

At least ten counts were recorded for this clonotype. In DNA, the CDR3 is TGTGCCACCAGTGCCCAAGACAGGGGGCGGTCTGAAGCTTTCTTT. This translates into CATSAQDRGRSEAFF. The chain has TRBV24-1 and TRBJ1-1, with 10 bases lining up with TRBD1. V lost 5 bases to trimming and J lost 6 bases; unmatched junction nucleotides: 8. Germline-derived CDR1 and CDR2 are KGHDR and SFDVKD. The CDR3 runs 15 residues.

This clonotype came up many times. The genes are TRBV5-1 and TRBJ2-7; TRBD2 aligns across 9 bases. V trimming: 0 bases; J trimming: 1 base; junction bases outside the gene matches: 5. CDR1 and CDR2 (germline): SGHRS, YFSETQ. This CDR3 contains 16 residues. In DNA, the CDR3 is TGCGCCAGCAGCTTGGGGGGGACTAGCTTATCCTACGAGCAGTACTTC. Encoded protein: CASSLGGTSLSYEQYF.

There are a few counts of this clonotype. CDR3 nucleotide sequence: TGTGCCAGCAGCACCTACGGGGGGTCCGAGCAGTACTTC. Amino acids: CASSTYGGSEQYF. The chain uses TRBV9 and TRBJ2-7, with 7 bases lining up with TRBD2. V gave up 4 bases and J gave up 6 bases; unmatched junction bases: 7. Germline V gene lookup returns CDR1 SGDLS and CDR2 YYNGEE. The length of the CDR3 is 13 residues.

This clonotype was observed many times. V is TRBV11-3 and J is TRBJ2-1; a possible D gene is TRBD2 (6 bases). CDR1 is SGHNT and CDR2 is YENEEA in the germline V gene. Deletions cut 0 bases from V and 4 bases from J, with 7 bases between. There are 14 residues in the CDR3. CDR3: CASSLEGGYNEQFF. In DNA form, the CDR3 reads TGTGCCAGCAGCTTAGAGGGAGGATACAATGAGCAGTTCTTC.

This sequence joins TRBV12-3 or TRBV12-4 and TRBJ2-1; 15 bases are shared with TRBD2. V lost 8 bases to trimming and J lost 10 bases; unmatched junction nucleotides: 18. This CDR3 spans 18 amino acids. CDR3 nucleotides: TGTGCCAGCCTGATGGAACCAGGACTAGCGGGAGGGCCGGGGGAGCAGTTCTTC. Protein: CASLMEPGLAGGPGEQFF.

This chain links TRBV5-1 with TRBJ2-3; TRBD2 matches 13 bases. The V segment lost 0 bases and the J segment 9 bases; nucleotides outside the gene matches: 4. This CDR3 is built from 15 residues. The germline gives CDR1 SGHRS, CDR2 YFSETQ. DNA for the CDR3: TGCGCCAGCAGCTTGGAGTGGACTAGCGGGAGAACGCAGTATTTT. Protein sequence: CASSLEWTSGRTQYF.

This clonotype came up many times. The rearrangement links TRBV11-2 to TRBJ2-5, with D possibly TRBD2 on 5 matching bases. CDR1 is SGHAT and CDR2 is FQNNGV in the germline V gene. V lost 5 bases to trimming and J lost 6 bases, with 19 bases between them. The CDR3 is 15 residues long. The CDR3 bases are TGTGCCAGCAGCCAAACCCCGTCAGAGGGCCAGACCCAGTACTTC. Its translation is CASSQTPSEGQTQYF.

The chain has TRBV20-1 and TRBJ2-1; 7 bases align to TRBD2. The V segment lost 1 base and the J segment 4 bases; nucleotides outside the gene matches: 10. The CDR3 spans 16 residues. Germline CDR1 DFQATT, CDR2 SNEGSKA (reference sequence). The CDR3 coding sequence is TGCAGTGCTAGAGTTCAGACTAGCCGCCGTTACAATGAGCAGTTCTTC. This translates into CSARVQTSRRYNEQFF.

This clonotype was seen repeatedly, ten times or more. The CDR3 region has the DNA TGTGCCAGCAGCTTAGATGCGGGAGAACGGACAGATACGCAGTATTTT. Translating it yields CASSLDAGERTDTQYF. The chain combines TRBV11-2 with TRBJ2-3; 7 bases are shared with TRBD2. The V gene end was trimmed by 0 bases and the J gene end by 3 bases; junction bases not matched to a gene: 6. The V gene's germline CDR1 is SGHAT and CDR2 FQNNGV. CDR3 length: 16 amino acids. The entire variable domain, with the rest obtained from reference TRBV11-2 and TRBJ2-3, is as follows: EAGVAQSPRYKIIEKRQSVAFWCNPISGHATLYWYQQILGQGPKLLIQFQNNGVVDDSQLPKDRFSAERLKGVDSTLKIQPAKLEDSAVYLCASSLDAGERTDTQYFGPGTRLTVL.

In this sample, this clonotype turned up many times. J is TRBJ2-1 and V is TRBV5-1; D may be TRBD1 (5 bases). CDR1 is SGHRS and CDR2 is YFSETQ in the germline V gene. The V end lost 5 bases, the J end lost 9 bases, and 9 bases lay between the germline ends. The length of the CDR3 is 11 residues. CDR3 protein: CASSGAIEQFF. The CDR3 nucleotides are TGCGCCAGCAGTGGGGCTATTGAGCAGTTCTTC.

This sequence joins TRBV28 and TRBJ2-3, with unresolved D. CDR3 length: 15 residues. The germline CDR1 and CDR2 sequences are MDHEN and SYDVKM. Trimming took off 3 bases at V and 0 bases at J, with 10 bases between the two ends. This CDR3 reads CASSLSTSSTDTQYF. CDR3 nucleotide sequence: TGTGCCAGCAGTTTGAGCACCTCTAGCACAGATACGCAGTATTTT.

This clonotype was picked up a small number of times. The chain employs TRBV5-1 and TRBJ2-1, with 8 nucleotides matching TRBD2. Germline CDR1 and CDR2: SGHRS and YFSETQ. V was pared by 6 bases and J by 5 bases, with 13 bases of the junction left unmatched. This CDR3 is built from 16 residues. CDR3 in amino acids: CASTPLSGRGDNEQFF. CDR3 DNA: TGCGCCAGCACCCCCTTGAGCGGGAGAGGTGACAATGAGCAGTTCTTC.

This chain connects TRBV4-1 to TRBJ2-5, with D perhaps given as TRBD1 or TRBD2 (6 bases each). CDR3 length: 15 amino acids. Between the trimmed V and J ends, which lost 5 bases and 4 bases, there was a span of 17 bases. CDR1 MGHRA and CDR2 YSYEKL come from the germline V gene. The CDR3 sequence is CASSLTPGGGETQYF. The CDR3 nucleotides are TGCGCCAGCAGCTTAACCCCCGGGGGCGGAGAGACCCAGTACTTC.

This chain links TRBV7-9 with TRBJ2-1; D may be TRBD2 (6 bases). In germline, CDR1 is SEHNR, CDR2 FQNEAQ (reference sequence). This CDR3 comprises 16 residues. Trimming removed 1 base at V and 5 bases at J, with 15 bases between. For the CDR3, the DNA is TGTGCCAGCAGCTTAGTTTTCAGGGACTTAAACAATGAGCAGTTCTTC. This encodes CASSLVFRDLNNEQFF.

The chain employs TRBV11-2 and TRBJ2-7, with D perhaps TRBD2 (6 bases). Trimming cost V 6 bases and J 2 bases, with 20 bases left between them. The germline V gene encodes CDR1 SGHAT and CDR2 FQNNGV. CDR3 length equals 16 residues. The CDR3 bases are TGTGCCAGCAGTCCGGTGTGGGTGGGAGGAACCTACGAGCAGTACTTC. This sequence encodes CASSPVWVGGTYEQYF.

A few counts support this clonotype. The V and J genes are TRBV20-1 and TRBJ2-7, with 13 bases identical to TRBD2. Trimming removed 6 bases from V and 6 bases from J; junction bases left unmatched: 20. CDR1 and CDR2 (germline): DFQATT, SNEGSKA (reference sequence). This CDR3 is 18 amino acids long. The CDR3: CSAPPGTSGRAGTFEQYF. The CDR3 DNA is TGCAGTGCACCCCCTGGCACTAGCGGGAGGGCCGGGACCTTCGAGCAGTACTTC.

A word on this clonotype: This clone may be a read error of a much larger clone one base away. The CDR3 DNA sequence: TGTGCCAGCAGCTTGGGGGCTCAGGGGTTCAATACGCAGTATTTT. Protein sequence: CASSLGAQGFNTQYF. The V call is TRBV5-8, the J call TRBJ2-3, with a weak D call TRBD1 (6 bases). The V end was cut by 0 bases, the J end by 7 bases, with 15 bases between. The CDR3 has 15 residues. The germline V gene has CDR1 SGHTS and CDR2 YDEGEE.